Following are 21 T cell receptor beta chains from one sample sequenced in a study of beta chain features in type 1 diabetes. The study, taken as a whole, reports: Among all four CD4+ subsets, Type 1 diabetes patients had TCRB CDR3s that were moderately but significantly shorter.

All of the isolated RNA was reverse transcribed, so expressed TCRB transcripts were sequenced. Profiled with immunoSEQ multiplex PCR; TCRdb holds only in-frame clones, not every one. Of about 270,000 clones in the sample, roughly an eighth were seen once. No antigen has been identified for these receptors. Sequenced sample: naive CD4+ T cells from blood. The receptors here all came from a man aged 30 to 45 with type 1 diabetes.

V gene TRBV4-2 combines with J gene TRBJ2-7, with 14 nucleotides matching TRBD2. Germline loops: CDR1 LGHNA, CDR2 YNFKEQ. The CDR3 loop spans 18 amino acids. J lost 3 bases, V lost 1 base, and 8 bases had no gene match. This chain's CDR3 is CASSQVVGTSGSNYEQYF. In DNA form, the CDR3 reads TGTGCCAGCAGCCAAGTTGTCGGGACTAGCGGGAGTAACTACGAGCAGTACTTC.

The rearrangement links TRBV28 to TRBJ2-5; TRBD1 might be the D (6 bases). The CDR3 runs 13 residues. Germline loops: CDR1 MDHEN, CDR2 SYDVKM. The ends were cut back, 5 bases at V and 5 bases at J, with 12 bases in the middle. CDR3 amino acids: CASSMTGRETQYF. CDR3 DNA sequence: TGTGCCAGCAGTATGACAGGCAGGGAGACCCAGTACTTC.

The chain recombines TRBV7-2 with TRBJ2-2; no firm D call. This CDR3 is built from 14 residues. The ends were cut back, 1 base at V and 7 bases at J, with 10 bases in the middle. Germline-derived CDR1 and CDR2 are SGHTA and FQGNSA. The CDR3 nucleotides read TGTGCCAGCAGCTTAGTGTGGTTCGGCGGGGAGCTGTTTTTT. This codes for CASSLVWFGGELFF.

This clone occurred a few times. The rearrangement joins TRBV5-6 to TRBJ2-3; possibly TRBD2 for D (5 bases). The germline gives CDR1 SGHDT, CDR2 YYEEEE. Trimming left V 2 bases short and J 0 bases short, with 13 bases between. The CDR3 loop spans 16 amino acids. As DNA, the CDR3 is TGTGCCAGCAGCTTTTTTGGCGGGCCTAGCACAGATACGCAGTATTTT. Translating gives CASSFFGGPSTDTQYF.

The sample holds a few counts of this clone. The J gene is TRBJ1-4, the V gene TRBV5-1; 7 nucleotides match TRBD1. The length of the CDR3 is 14 residues. Germline loops: CDR1 SGHRS, CDR2 YFSETQ. V lost 4 bases, J lost 5 bases, and 5 bases stayed unmatched. The CDR3 region has the DNA TGCGCCAGCAGCCGGGGACAGCCAAATGAAAAACTGTTTTTT. Its translation is CASSRGQPNEKLFF.

The V and J genes are TRBV4-2 and TRBJ2-5, with TRBD1 matching 9 bases. This CDR3 spans 13 amino acids. With V trimmed by 6 bases and J by 5 bases, 4 bases remained unmatched. Germline assignment: CDR1 LGHNA and CDR2 YNFKEQ. In DNA, the CDR3 is TGTGCCAGCAGACGGACAGGGGATGAGACCCAGTACTTC. It yields the protein CASRRTGDETQYF.

This clone was seen only a few times. The V call is TRBV29-1, the J call TRBJ2-3; 11 bases line up with TRBD2. Losses at the gene ends were 1 base for V and 6 bases for J; bases not matched to a gene: 9. The V gene's germline CDR1 is SQVTM and CDR2 ANQGSEA. The CDR3 is 16 residues long. For the CDR3, the DNA is TGCAGCGTTGAAGGTCGAACTAGCGGGAGTTCGGATACGCAGTATTTT. Protein sequence: CSVEGRTSGSSDTQYF.

DNA for the CDR3: TGTGCCAGCAGCCTACAGGGGTCGGATAATTTTCAGCCCCAGCATTTT. It codes for CASSLQGSDNFQPQHF. J is TRBJ1-5 and V is TRBV2, with 7 bases identical to TRBD1. The germline V gene has CDR1 SNHLY and CDR2 FYNNEI. This CDR3 is built from 16 residues. Unmatched junction bases numbered 14, after V lost 6 bases and J lost 6 bases.

This clone was seen only a few times. The V and J genes are TRBV29-1 and TRBJ2-7; 8 nucleotides agree with TRBD1. V trimming: 5 bases; J trimming: 2 bases; junction bases outside the gene matches: 8. Germline assignment: CDR1 SQVTM and CDR2 ANQGSEA. This CDR3 is 14 amino acids long. The CDR3 region has the DNA TGCAGCGTTTCCAGGGGGCCTAACACCTACGAGCAGTACTTC. Protein: CSVSRGPNTYEQYF.

The chain uses TRBV27 and TRBJ2-1; 13 bases are a match to TRBD2. The CDR3 sequence is 15 residues long. V shed 8 bases and J 8 bases; nucleotides not matched to a gene: 9. Germline V gene data show CDR1 as MNHEY and CDR2 as SMNVEV (reference sequence). The CDR3 nucleotides are TGTGCCAGCTTTAGGTGGACTAGCGGGAGCTATGAGCAGTTCTTC. Amino acid sequence: CASFRWTSGSYEQFF.

This clone was detected a few times. The chain combines TRBV12-5 with TRBJ1-2, with a tentative D call TRBD1 (5 bases). This CDR3 comprises 13 residues. Germline V gene lookup returns CDR1 LGHNT and CDR2 FRNRAP. Trimming stripped 4 bases from V and 6 bases from J, with 12 bases between. CDR3 residues: CASGSSGLDGYTF. The CDR3 bases are TGTGCTAGTGGTTCGTCGGGACTCGATGGCTACACCTTC.

The gene calls are TRBV5-1 and TRBJ2-2, with D perhaps matching TRBD1 (6 bases). CDR1 is SGHRS, CDR2 YFSETQ, per germline. V was shortened by 5 bases and J by 3 bases, with 11 bases between the two germline ends. This CDR3 comprises 14 residues. The CDR3: CASSSRTDTGELFF. CDR3 bases: TGCGCCAGCAGTTCGAGGACAGACACCGGGGAGCTGTTTTTT.

The gene calls are TRBV19 and TRBJ2-5, with 8 bases aligning to TRBD1. V shed 6 bases, J shed 5 bases, and the junction held 5 bases outside the gene matches. This CDR3 comprises 13 residues. Germline CDR1 LNHDA, CDR2 SQIVND (reference sequence). CDR3: CASSRTGTETQYF. For the CDR3, the DNA is TGTGCCAGTAGCCGGACAGGGACGGAGACCCAGTACTTC.

This clone was observed a handful of times. The rearrangement links TRBV19 to TRBJ1-5; 8 bases are a match to TRBD1. V was pared by 5 bases and J by 2 bases, with 5 bases of the junction left unmatched. Germline V CDR1 and CDR2: LNHDA, SQIVND (reference sequence). CDR3 size: 15 residues. The CDR3 DNA sequence: TGTGCCAGTAGTTTGACAGGGGTCCGCAATCAGCCCCAGCATTTT. Translation: CASSLTGVRNQPQHF.

This clone was observed a handful of times. This chain joins TRBV18 and TRBJ2-6; 9 bases map to TRBD1. The V gene's germline CDR1 is KGHSH and CDR2 LQKENI. CDR3 length equals 15 residues. V dropped 3 bases and J dropped 6; count of bases not matched to a gene: 3. CDR3 bases: TGTGCCAGCTCACCTGGGACAGGGTCGGCCAACGTCCTGACTTTC. Its protein is CASSPGTGSANVLTF.

This clone was detected only a few times. This chain links TRBV7-3 with TRBJ1-1; 7 nucleotides agree with TRBD1. Trimming removed 5 bases from V and 3 bases from J; junction bases left unmatched: 6. CDR1 and CDR2 from the germline V gene are SGHTA and FQGTGA. This CDR3 region has 14 residues. Here the CDR3 reads CASSRRQGDTEAFF. CDR3 nucleotides: TGTGCCAGCAGCCGTCGACAGGGCGACACTGAAGCTTTCTTT.

This clone was seen a few times. V is TRBV18 and J is TRBJ2-5; TRBD2 is a possible D gene (6 bases). Between the trimmed V and J ends, which lost 3 bases and 5 bases, there was a span of 13 bases. CDR1 and CDR2 from the germline V gene are KGHSH and LQKENI. CDR3 length: 14 residues. This CDR3 is CASSPDGGGETQYF. The CDR3 coding sequence is TGTGCCAGCTCACCGGACGGAGGAGGGGAGACCCAGTACTTC.

This clone was found a few times. CDR3 amino acids: CASSSGQGARANEKLFF. As DNA, the CDR3 is TGTGCCAGCAGCTCGGGACAGGGGGCTCGAGCTAATGAAAAACTGTTTTTT. This chain links TRBV7-9 with TRBJ1-4, with TRBD1 identical over 12 bases. V lost 4 bases to trimming and J lost 3 bases; unmatched junction nucleotides: 6. CDR3 length: 17 amino acids. Germline CDR1 reads SEHNR; CDR2 reads FQNEAQ (reference sequence).

The V gene is TRBV9, the J gene TRBJ1-2, with 7 bases lining up with TRBD1. Looked up from germline, CDR1 is SGDLS and CDR2 is YYNGEE. The CDR3 consists of 15 residues. V gave up 4 bases and J gave up 4 bases; unmatched junction bases: 10. The CDR3 nucleotides read TGTGCCAGCAGCCCCCGACAGGGTTCATCCTATGGCTACACCTTC. Its protein product is CASSPRQGSSYGYTF. The whole variable domain, remainder taken from reference TRBV9 and TRBJ1-2, is DSGVTQTPKHLITATGQRVTLRCSPRSGDLSVYWYQQSLDQGLQFLIQYYNGEERAKGNILERFSAQQFPDLHSELNLSSLELGDSALYFCASSPRQGSSYGYTFGSGTRLTVV.

The rearrangement uses TRBV4-1 and TRBJ2-7, with TRBD2 as a possible D gene (6 bases). The CDR3 totals 16 residues. Per germline, CDR1 MGHRA and CDR2 YSYEKL. Trimming took off 1 base at V and 2 bases at J, with 15 bases between the two ends. This CDR3 reads CASSQVGAGNTYEQYF. The DNA of the CDR3 is TGCGCCAGCAGCCAAGTCGGTGCGGGGAACACCTACGAGCAGTACTTC.

This clone was counted between two and nine times. This chain connects TRBV27 to TRBJ1-2, with D perhaps matching TRBD1 (6 bases). Per the germline V gene, CDR1 is MNHEY and CDR2 is SMNVEV (reference sequence). This CDR3 is 14 amino acids long. V lost 5 bases, J lost 1 base, and 11 bases lay in between. CDR3 nucleotide sequence: TGTGCCAGCAGTCACGGACAGCTTAACTATGGCTACACCTTC. Its protein product is CASSHGQLNYGYTF.